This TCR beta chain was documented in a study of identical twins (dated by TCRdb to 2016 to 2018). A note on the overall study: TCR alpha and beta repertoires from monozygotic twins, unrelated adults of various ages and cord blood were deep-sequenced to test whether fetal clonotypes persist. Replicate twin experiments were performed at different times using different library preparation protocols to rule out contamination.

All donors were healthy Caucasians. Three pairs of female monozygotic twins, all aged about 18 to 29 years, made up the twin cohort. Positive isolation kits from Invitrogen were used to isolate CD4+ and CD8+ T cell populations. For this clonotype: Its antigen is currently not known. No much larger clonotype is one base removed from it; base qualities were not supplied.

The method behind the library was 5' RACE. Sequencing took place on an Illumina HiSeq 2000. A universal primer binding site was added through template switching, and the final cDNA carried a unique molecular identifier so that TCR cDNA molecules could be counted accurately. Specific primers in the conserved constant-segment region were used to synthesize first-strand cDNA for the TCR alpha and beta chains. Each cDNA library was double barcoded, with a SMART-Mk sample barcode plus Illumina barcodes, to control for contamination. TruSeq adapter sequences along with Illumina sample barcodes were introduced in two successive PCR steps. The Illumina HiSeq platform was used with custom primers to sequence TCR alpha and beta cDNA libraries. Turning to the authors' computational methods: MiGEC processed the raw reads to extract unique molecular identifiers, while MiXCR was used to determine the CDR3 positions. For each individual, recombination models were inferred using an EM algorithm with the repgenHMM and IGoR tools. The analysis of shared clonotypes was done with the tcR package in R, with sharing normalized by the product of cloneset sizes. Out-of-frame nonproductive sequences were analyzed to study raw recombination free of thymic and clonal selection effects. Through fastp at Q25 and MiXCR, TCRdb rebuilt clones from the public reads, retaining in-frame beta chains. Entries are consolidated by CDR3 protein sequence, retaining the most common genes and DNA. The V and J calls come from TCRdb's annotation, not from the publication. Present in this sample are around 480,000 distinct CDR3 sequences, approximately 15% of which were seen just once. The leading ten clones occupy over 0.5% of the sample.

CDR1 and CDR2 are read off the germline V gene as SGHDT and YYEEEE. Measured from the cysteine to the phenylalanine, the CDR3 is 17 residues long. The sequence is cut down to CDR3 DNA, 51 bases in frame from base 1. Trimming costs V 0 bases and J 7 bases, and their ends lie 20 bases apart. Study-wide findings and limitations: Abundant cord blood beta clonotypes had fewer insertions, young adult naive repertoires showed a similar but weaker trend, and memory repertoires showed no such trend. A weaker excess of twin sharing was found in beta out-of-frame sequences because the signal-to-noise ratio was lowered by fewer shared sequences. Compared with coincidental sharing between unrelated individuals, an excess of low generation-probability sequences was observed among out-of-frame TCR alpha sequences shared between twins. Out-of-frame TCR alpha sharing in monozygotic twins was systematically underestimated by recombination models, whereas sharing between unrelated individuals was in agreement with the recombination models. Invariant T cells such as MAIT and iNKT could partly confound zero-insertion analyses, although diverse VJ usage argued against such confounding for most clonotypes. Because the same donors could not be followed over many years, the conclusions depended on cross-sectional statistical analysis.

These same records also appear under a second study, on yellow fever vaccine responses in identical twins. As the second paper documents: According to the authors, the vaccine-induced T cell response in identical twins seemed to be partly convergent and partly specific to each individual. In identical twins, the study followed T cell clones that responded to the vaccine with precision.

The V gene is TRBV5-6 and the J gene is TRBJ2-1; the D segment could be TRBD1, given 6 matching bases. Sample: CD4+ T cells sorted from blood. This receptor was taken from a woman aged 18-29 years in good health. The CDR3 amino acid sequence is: CASSLAVLGQGTNEQFF. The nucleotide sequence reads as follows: TGTGCCAGCAGCTTGGCGGTCTTAGGGCAGGGGACGAATGAGCAGTTCTTC.